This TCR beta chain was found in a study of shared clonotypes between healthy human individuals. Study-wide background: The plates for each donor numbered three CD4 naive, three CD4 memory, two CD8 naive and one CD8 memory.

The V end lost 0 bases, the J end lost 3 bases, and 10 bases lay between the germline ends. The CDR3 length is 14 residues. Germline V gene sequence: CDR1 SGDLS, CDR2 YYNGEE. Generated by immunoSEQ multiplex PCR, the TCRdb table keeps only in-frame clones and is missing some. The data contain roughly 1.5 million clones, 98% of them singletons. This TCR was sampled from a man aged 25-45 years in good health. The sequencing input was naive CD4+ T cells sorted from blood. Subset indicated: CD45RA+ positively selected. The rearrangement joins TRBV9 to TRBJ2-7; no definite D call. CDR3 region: CASSVAVSRYEQYF. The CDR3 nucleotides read TGTGCCAGCAGCGTAGCGGTATCACGCTACGAGCAGTACTTC. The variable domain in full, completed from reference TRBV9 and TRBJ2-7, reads DSGVTQTPKHLITATGQRVTLRCSPRSGDLSVYWYQQSLDQGLQFLIQYYNGEERAKGNILERFSAQQFPDLHSELNLSSLELGDSALYFCASSVAVSRYEQYFGPGTRLTVT.